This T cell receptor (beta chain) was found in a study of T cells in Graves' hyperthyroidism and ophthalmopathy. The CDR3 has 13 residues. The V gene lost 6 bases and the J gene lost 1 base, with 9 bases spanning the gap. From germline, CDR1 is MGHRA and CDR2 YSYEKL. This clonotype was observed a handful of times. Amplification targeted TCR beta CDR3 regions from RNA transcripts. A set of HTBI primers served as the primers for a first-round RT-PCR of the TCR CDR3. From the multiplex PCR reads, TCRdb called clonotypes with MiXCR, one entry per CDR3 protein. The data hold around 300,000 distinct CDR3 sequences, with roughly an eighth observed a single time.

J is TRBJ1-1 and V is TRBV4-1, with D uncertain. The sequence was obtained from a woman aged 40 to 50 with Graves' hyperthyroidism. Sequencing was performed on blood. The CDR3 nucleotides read TGCGCCAGCAGTCGCTTGCAGAACACTGAAGCTTTCTTT. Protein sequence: CASSRLQNTEAFF.